This TCR beta chain was identified during a study of glioma-infiltrating T cells after dendritic cell vaccination. Study overall: Dendritic cell vaccine was injected intradermally three times, biweekly.

General study results and limits: Higher pretreatment TIL content predicted longer progression-free time and survival.

After removal of 3 bases from V and 7 bases from J, the junction contained 4 bases not matched to a gene. The CDR3 is made up of 14 amino acids. Germline lookup yields CDR1 SGDLS and CDR2 YYNGEE. This clone was observed a single time. Antigen unknown. Measured with immunoSEQ multiplex PCR; TCRdb has only the in-frame clones, and not every one. In the table there are tens of thousands of clones, 81% of which are singletons. The specimen comprised blood, sampled before dendritic cell vaccination. The sequence was obtained from a human donor with glioblastoma. The chain links TRBV9 to TRBJ1-6, with 7 nucleotides matching TRBD1. The DNA for the CDR3 is TGTGCCAGCAGCGCCCTGACAGGGAATTCACCCCTCCACTTT. Residues: CASSALTGNSPLHF.